These 20 T cell receptor beta chains share one sample of origin, sequenced in a study of blood T cell repertoires in COVID-19. TCRdb keeps only in-frame clones here, not all; method: immunoSEQ multiplex PCR. The sample has 60,000 or so clones; approximately 83% are singletons. Source material: peripheral blood. The receptor set was obtained from a woman over 75 with acute or convalescent COVID-19.

The V call is TRBV30, the J call TRBJ2-5; TRBD1 is a possible D gene (6 bases). Germline loops: CDR1 GTSNPN, CDR2 SVGIG (reference sequence). V lost 6 bases and J 2 bases, leaving 13 bases between the germline ends. The CDR3 runs 13 residues. CDR3 in DNA: TGTGCCTGCATCTCAGGGGCACAAGAGACCCAGTACTTC. Amino acid sequence: CACISGAQETQYF. The whole variable domain, filled in from reference TRBV30 and TRBJ2-5, reads SQTIHQWPATLVQPVGSPLSLECTVEGTSNPNLYWYRQAAGRGLQLLFYSVGIGQISSEVPQNLSASRPQDRQFILSSKKLLLSDSGFYLCACISGAQETQYFGPGTRLLVL.

The J gene is TRBJ1-5, the V gene TRBV6-1; TRBD1 agrees at 7 bases. The CDR3 contains 15 residues. CDR1 MNHNS and CDR2 SASEGT come from the germline V gene. The junction had 11 bases not matched to a gene; V was cut back by 6 bases and J by 6 bases. The CDR3 DNA follows: TGTGCCAGCAGATCCTCCGGGACAGAGTTTCAGCCCCAGCATTTT. This codes for CASRSSGTEFQPQHF.

The V call is TRBV6-2 or TRBV6-3, the J call TRBJ2-7, with a weak D call TRBD1 (5 bases). V gave up 6 bases and J gave up 5 bases, with 14 bases separating them. Germline CDR1 reads MNHEY; CDR2 reads SVGEGT. The CDR3 has 13 residues. In DNA, the CDR3 is TGTGCCAGCAGCCCCGGACAAATTAACGAGCAGTACTTC. As protein: CASSPGQINEQYF.

The chain uses TRBV6-5 and TRBJ1-1; D remains unclear. Germline CDR1 is MNHEY and CDR2 is SVGAGI. Trimming left V 6 bases short and J 7 bases short, with 18 bases between. The CDR3 is 14 residues long. In nucleotides, the CDR3 is TGTGCCAGCAGCCGAACCTTAGTTGAGGGTGAAGCTTTCTTT. It specifies CASSRTLVEGEAFF.

This chain uses TRBV2 with TRBJ1-5, with 9 bases that match TRBD1. V trimming: 6 bases; J trimming: 4 bases; junction bases outside the gene matches: 7. CDR1 is SNHLY and CDR2 is FYNNEI in the germline V gene. CDR3 length: 15 amino acids. CDR3 DNA sequence: TGTGCCAGCAGATGGACAGGGGCGGAGAATCAGCCCCAGCATTTT. Protein: CASRWTGAENQPQHF. The full variable domain, rest sourced from reference TRBV2 and TRBJ1-5, is EPEVTQTPSHQVTQMGQEVILRCVPISNHLYFYWYRQILGQKVEFLVSFYNNEISEKSEIFDDQFSVERPDGSNFTLKIRSTKLEDSAMYFCASRWTGAENQPQHFGDGTRLSIL.

V usage is TRBV19 and J usage is TRBJ2-1, with 7 bases fitting TRBD1. With 6 bases clipped from V and 1 base from J, the junction kept 6 bases outside the gene matches. There are 15 residues in the CDR3. Germline V gives CDR1 LNHDA, CDR2 SQIVND (reference sequence). The CDR3 here is CASRSRGISYNEQFF. The DNA of the CDR3 is TGTGCCAGTAGGTCCAGGGGGATTTCCTACAATGAGCAGTTCTTC.

The V gene is TRBV29-1, the J gene TRBJ2-7; 9 positions agree with TRBD2. With V trimmed by 6 bases and J by 3 bases, 6 bases remained unmatched. In germline, CDR1 is SQVTM, CDR2 ANQGSEA. This CDR3 contains 13 residues. The CDR3 sequence: CSVISGRGYEQYF. CDR3 coding DNA: TGCAGCGTGATTAGCGGGAGAGGCTACGAGCAGTACTTC.

The CDR3 nucleotides are TGTGCCAGCAGCCAAGATCTCAGGGGGAAGCATGAAAAACTGTTTTTT. It translates to CASSQDLRGKHEKLFF. The chain carries TRBV3-1 (or the pseudogene TRBV3-2) and TRBJ1-4; 7 bases fit TRBD1. The junction had 7 bases not matched to a gene; V was cut back by 0 bases and J by 6 bases. The CDR3 has 16 residues. CDR1 and CDR2 (germline): LGHDT, YNNKEL (reference sequence).

This clone was counted a few times. The rearrangement joins TRBV11-2 to TRBJ2-2; TRBD1 aligns across 9 bases. CDR1 SGHAT and CDR2 FQNNGV come from the germline V gene. The CDR3 consists of 16 residues. V dropped 5 bases and J dropped 2; count of bases not matched to a gene: 6. The CDR3 region is CASSPPGQGNTGELFF. The CDR3 nucleotides are TGTGCCAGCAGCCCCCCGGGACAGGGCAACACCGGGGAGCTGTTTTTT.

This clone was detected once. The J gene is TRBJ1-4, the V gene TRBV5-1; 8 bases map to TRBD1. Germline V gene lookup returns CDR1 SGHRS and CDR2 YFSETQ. Trimming at V came to 3 bases and at J to 12 bases, leaving 7 bases not matched to a gene. The CDR3 runs 13 residues. For the CDR3, the DNA is TGCGCCAGCAGCTACGGACAGGGTAGGGAACTGTTTTTT. This codes for CASSYGQGRELFF. The entire variable domain, with the rest obtained from reference TRBV5-1 and TRBJ1-4, is as follows: KAGVTQTPRYLIKTRGQQVTLSCSPISGHRSVSWYQQTPGQGLQFLFEYFSETQRNKGNFPGRFSGRQFSNSRSEMNVSTLELGDSALYLCASSYGQGRELFFGSGTQLSVL.

This rearrangement joins TRBV6-1 to TRBJ1-6; maybe TRBD1 (6 bases). Germline CDR1 MNHNS, CDR2 SASEGT. V was cut by 4 bases and J by 4 bases, with 17 bases left in between. CDR3 length: 17 amino acids. The CDR3 DNA is TGTGCCAGCAGTGGGCAGGACTTAGGGGGTTATAATTCACCCCTCCACTTT. It codes for CASSGQDLGGYNSPLHF.

This chain connects TRBV5-1 to TRBJ2-6, with D perhaps TRBD1 (6 bases). V was trimmed by 2 bases and J by 0 bases, leaving 12 bases between them. This CDR3 contains 17 residues. In germline, CDR1 is SGHRS, CDR2 YFSETQ. This CDR3 reads CASSFNTGTSGANVLTF. The CDR3 coding sequence is TGCGCCAGCAGCTTCAACACAGGGACCTCTGGGGCCAACGTCCTGACTTTC.

The chain carries TRBV5-4 and TRBJ2-7; D is uncertain. This CDR3 has 12 amino acids. Looked up from germline, CDR1 is SGHNT and CDR2 is YYREEE (reference sequence). Trimming pared 7 bases from V and 3 bases from J, leaving 11 bases between. This CDR3 is CASEIFLYEQYF. CDR3 in DNA: TGTGCCAGCGAGATCTTCCTCTACGAGCAGTACTTC. Supplemented by reference TRBV5-4 and TRBJ2-7, the full variable domain reads ETGVTQSPTHLIKTRGQQVTLRCSSQSGHNTVSWYQQALGQGPQFIFQYYREEENGRGNFPPRFSGLQFPNYSSELNVNALELDDSALYLCASEIFLYEQYFGPGTRLTVT.

The chain has TRBV9 and TRBJ2-3; 8 positions match TRBD2. Germline values: CDR1 SGDLS, CDR2 YYNGEE. V dropped 0 bases and J dropped 1; count of bases not matched to a gene: 13. The CDR3 contains 19 residues. CDR3 loop: CASSVGGGMESVGTDTQYF. The CDR3 region has the DNA TGTGCCAGCAGCGTAGGCGGGGGGATGGAGAGTGTAGGCACAGATACGCAGTATTTT.

The V and J genes are TRBV11-2 and TRBJ2-5; 7 bases align to TRBD2. Germline trimming cut 5 bases from V and 6 bases from J; bases unmatched to any gene: 12. The CDR3 is made up of 15 amino acids. Germline CDR1 SGHAT, CDR2 FQNNGV. For the CDR3, the DNA is TGTGCCAGCAGCCCCCAGGTCTTGGGGGGGAAGACCCAGTACTTC. Protein sequence: CASSPQVLGGKTQYF.

V is TRBV11-2 and J is TRBJ2-7; no reliable D call. V was shortened by 2 bases and J by 3 bases, with 8 bases between the two germline ends. Germline V gives CDR1 SGHAT, CDR2 FQNNGV. This CDR3 is built from 13 residues. The CDR3 bases are TGTGCCAGCAGCTTAATGGGCAGCTACGAGCAGTACTTC. Translating gives CASSLMGSYEQYF.

The CDR3 DNA follows: TGTGCCAGCAGTTTATTGGGACAGGGCAGAGCAAAACTGTTTTTT. Protein sequence: CASSLLGQGRAKLFF. The gene calls are TRBV28 and TRBJ1-4, with 9 positions matching TRBD1. The length of the CDR3 is 15 residues. Germline loops: CDR1 MDHEN, CDR2 SYDVKM. Losses at the gene ends were 1 base for V and 10 bases for J; bases not matched to a gene: 7.

The chain is built from TRBV30 and TRBJ2-1; 9 nucleotides align to TRBD1. CDR1 is GTSNPN, CDR2 SVGIG, per germline (reference sequence). Trimming took 1 base from V and 6 from J; bases not matched to a gene: 16. This CDR3 contains 18 residues. The CDR3 here is CAWSGKNRGQYPSNEQFF. The CDR3 coding sequence is TGTGCCTGGAGTGGAAAGAACAGGGGGCAATACCCGTCCAATGAGCAGTTCTTC.

The chain joins TRBV19 to TRBJ2-1; 7 nucleotides align to TRBD2. Germline CDR1 is LNHDA and CDR2 is SQIVND (reference sequence). The V and J ends lost 10 bases and 10 bases, in that order; junction bases with no gene match: 19. The CDR3 is 15 amino acids. The CDR3 here is CATTHGGTLSEEQFF. The DNA of the CDR3 is TGTGCCACAACTCACGGGGGGACGTTAAGCGAGGAGCAGTTCTTC.

The chain carries TRBV9 and TRBJ2-7; D gene uncertain. The length of the CDR3 is 15 residues. Trimming removed 3 bases at V and 2 bases at J, with 15 bases between. CDR1 SGDLS and CDR2 YYNGEE come from the germline V gene. The DNA of the CDR3 is TGTGCCAGCAGCGCCGGCTTTGCAGGCCCCTACGAGCAGTACTTC. Its translation is CASSAGFAGPYEQYF.